Each of the 32 T cell receptor beta chains below was sequenced from the same sample in a study of blood T cell repertoires in COVID-19 (dated by TCRdb to the early 2020s). The library came from the immunoSEQ multiplex PCR assay. TCRdb holds this immuneACCESS table with in-frame rearrangements only. Some clones are missing; in checked studies, unresolved V genes explain under half, and the rest has no known cause. Within this sample are 240,000 or so clones, with around 90% of them counted one time only. The ten largest account for around 0.8% of the sample. What was sequenced was peripheral blood. The receptors here all came from a woman aged 25 to 39 with acute or convalescent COVID-19.

The chain uses TRBV9 and TRBJ2-1; TRBD2 matches 14 bases. The CDR3 totals 15 residues. Germline V gene lookup returns CDR1 SGDLS and CDR2 YYNGEE. J gave up 7 bases and V 2 bases, and 2 bases lay outside the gene matches. This CDR3 is CASSVGTSGRNEQFF. The CDR3 nucleotides are TGTGCCAGCAGCGTCGGGACTAGCGGGAGAAATGAGCAGTTCTTC. The full variable domain, completed using reference TRBV9 and TRBJ2-1, is DSGVTQTPKHLITATGQRVTLRCSPRSGDLSVYWYQQSLDQGLQFLIQYYNGEERAKGNILERFSAQQFPDLHSELNLSSLELGDSALYFCASSVGTSGRNEQFFGPGTRLTVL.

The genes are TRBV9 and TRBJ2-3; 11 nucleotides line up with TRBD2. There are 16 residues in the CDR3. CDR1 is SGDLS and CDR2 is YYNGEE in the germline V gene. V lost 3 bases and J lost 1; bases outside the gene matches: 4. As DNA, the CDR3 is TGTGCCAGCAGCGCACTAGCGGGAGTTCGCACAGATACGCAGTATTTT. Its translation is CASSALAGVRTDTQYF. Combining the CDR3 with reference TRBV9 and TRBJ2-3 gives the whole variable domain DSGVTQTPKHLITATGQRVTLRCSPRSGDLSVYWYQQSLDQGLQFLIQYYNGEERAKGNILERFSAQQFPDLHSELNLSSLELGDSALYFCASSALAGVRTDTQYFGPGTRLTVL.

V usage is TRBV15 and J usage is TRBJ2-1; 8 nucleotides agree with TRBD2. Germline values: CDR1 LNHNV, CDR2 YYDKDF (reference sequence). The CDR3 is made up of 14 amino acids. J was trimmed by 0 bases and V by 11 bases; bases with no gene match: 6. CDR3 DNA: TGTGCCGTAGTAGCGGGAAGCTCCTACAATGAGCAGTTCTTC. Translating it yields CAVVAGSSYNEQFF.

Concerning this clone itself: Different DNA sequences within this sample yield the same CDR3. This sequence joins TRBV6-5 and TRBJ1-1; D unclear. Germline CDR1 reads MNHEY; CDR2 reads SVGAGI. This CDR3 region has 11 residues. The V gene lost 6 bases and the J gene lost 4 bases, with 6 bases spanning the gap. The CDR3 protein is CASSPGTEAFF. The CDR3 DNA reads TGTGCCAGCAGCCCGGGCACTGAAGCTTTCTTT.

The chain links TRBV2 to TRBJ2-1, with TRBD2 matching 7 bases. Germline CDR1 SNHLY, CDR2 FYNNEI. The CDR3 totals 15 residues. The J segment lost 3 bases and the V segment lost 7 bases, leaving 9 bases of the junction unmatched. The CDR3 loop is CASMFGGSLYNEQFF. CDR3 in DNA: TGTGCCAGCATGTTTGGCGGGAGCCTCTACAATGAGCAGTTCTTC.

This clone occurred a few times. The chain carries TRBV5-6 and TRBJ2-1; 7 bases are shared with TRBD2. CDR1 and CDR2 from the germline V gene are SGHDT and YYEEEE. Trimming removed 4 bases from V and 10 bases from J; junction bases left unmatched: 2. The CDR3 extends over 11 amino acids. The CDR3 protein is CASSQLAEQFF. The CDR3 coding sequence is TGTGCCAGCAGCCAACTAGCGGAGCAGTTCTTC.

The chain carries TRBV29-1 and TRBJ1-2, with D perhaps matching TRBD1 (5 bases). There are 12 residues in the CDR3. Germline V gene sequence: CDR1 SQVTM, CDR2 ANQGSEA. The CDR3 spells CTTRGTLGGYTF. The CDR3 DNA reads as TGCACGACCAGAGGGACTTTGGGGGGCTACACCTTC.

J is TRBJ2-2 and V is TRBV12-5, with a possible D match to TRBD1 (6 bases). V lost 7 bases to trimming and J lost 7 bases, with 19 bases between them. CDR1 LGHNT and CDR2 FRNRAP come from the germline V gene. The CDR3 is 15 amino acids. CDR3 nucleotides: TGTGCTAGTGTTGGACGGGGACACATCTTCGGGGAGCTGTTTTTT. Translation: CASVGRGHIFGELFF.

The V gene is TRBV5-1, the J gene TRBJ2-7; possibly TRBD2 for D (6 bases). Germline CDR1 and CDR2: SGHRS and YFSETQ. Deletions cut 4 bases from V and 5 bases from J, with 22 bases between. The CDR3 is 16 residues long. CDR3 sequence reads: CASSLLQDLGRNEQYF. Written as DNA, the CDR3 is TGCGCCAGCAGCCTCCTACAGGACCTTGGGAGGAACGAGCAGTACTTC.

This clone was observed once. V and J are TRBV2 and TRBJ2-3, with 12 bases matching TRBD1. With V trimmed by 4 bases and J by 3 bases, 5 bases remained unmatched. Germline V CDR1 and CDR2: SNHLY, FYNNEI. The CDR3 runs 16 residues. CDR3 in amino acids: CASSGPGQGATDTQYF. The CDR3, as DNA: TGTGCCAGCAGTGGGCCGGGACAGGGGGCAACAGATACGCAGTATTTT.

J is TRBJ1-1 and V is TRBV19; no firm D call. The CDR3 covers 14 residues. Between the trimmed V and J ends, which lost 6 bases and 2 bases, there was a span of 13 bases. CDR1 LNHDA and CDR2 SQIVND come from the germline V gene (reference sequence). CDR3 DNA: TGTGCCAGTAGGCGAGGGCCGGGCAACACTGAAGCTTTCTTT. Encoded protein: CASRRGPGNTEAFF.

The J gene is TRBJ2-3, the V gene TRBV2; TRBD2 matches at 10 bases. The CDR3 consists of 16 residues. CDR1 is SNHLY and CDR2 is FYNNEI in the germline V gene. The V segment lost 6 bases and the J segment 1 base; nucleotides outside the gene matches: 7. The CDR3 loop reads CASRRTSGIGTDTQYF. The CDR3 DNA follows: TGTGCCAGCAGACGGACTAGCGGTATAGGCACAGATACGCAGTATTTT.

The chain combines TRBV7-8 with TRBJ2-3, with 14 bases that match TRBD2. V lost 1 base to trimming and J lost 5 bases; unmatched junction nucleotides: 5. Germline V lookup: CDR1 SGHVS, CDR2 FQNEAQ. This CDR3 is built from 17 residues. The CDR3 bases are TGTGCCAGCAGCTTAGTGGGACTAGCGGGAGTAGGAGATACGCAGTATTTT. It encodes CASSLVGLAGVGDTQYF.

This sequence joins TRBV19 and TRBJ1-5, with a weak D call TRBD1 (6 bases). Germline V CDR1 and CDR2: LNHDA, SQIVND (reference sequence). V gave up 10 bases and J gave up 0 bases, with 13 bases separating them. The CDR3 covers 14 residues. The DNA of the CDR3 is TGTGCCATCAGGACAGAAGATAGCAATCAGCCCCAGCATTTT. This translates into CAIRTEDSNQPQHF.

This rearrangement joins TRBV19 to TRBJ1-4; 8 nucleotides match TRBD1. CDR3 length: 15 residues. Looked up from germline, CDR1 is LNHDA and CDR2 is SQIVND (reference sequence). The ends lost 10 bases at V and 4 bases at J; junction bases unmatched: 11. The CDR3 nucleotides read TGTGCCACCCGACAGGGGTCCCGGGTTAATGAAAAACTGTTTTTT. The encoded protein is CATRQGSRVNEKLFF.

The chain uses TRBV10-2 and TRBJ1-1, with 8 bases fitting TRBD1. The ends lost 5 bases at V and 4 bases at J; junction bases unmatched: 9. The CDR3 length is 15 residues. CDR1 is WSHSY, CDR2 SAAADI, per germline. The CDR3 sequence: CASSSLDRVVTEAFF. CDR3 nucleotides: TGCGCCAGCAGTAGCCTGGACAGGGTTGTCACTGAAGCTTTCTTT.

The CDR3 loop reads CASTGQGYNSPLHF. The DNA for the CDR3 is TGTGCCAGCACCGGACAGGGGTATAATTCACCCCTCCACTTT. J is TRBJ1-6 and V is TRBV6-5; 9 nucleotides line up with TRBD1. V gave up 7 bases and J gave up 4 bases; unmatched junction bases: 2. Germline V gene sequence: CDR1 MNHEY, CDR2 SVGAGI. CDR3 length: 14 residues.

The chain is built from TRBV25-1 and TRBJ1-1; the D gene is possibly TRBD1 (5 bases). From germline, CDR1 is MGHDK and CDR2 SYGVNS. Trimming cost V 4 bases and J 7 bases, with 13 bases left between them. The CDR3 runs 13 residues. The DNA for the CDR3 is TGTGCCAGCAGTGTGGACATCTCCCGTGAAGCTTTCTTT. Translating gives CASSVDISREAFF.

This clone has just one count. V usage is TRBV5-1 and J usage is TRBJ2-6, with TRBD1 matching over 11 bases. CDR1 and CDR2 from the germline V gene are SGHRS and YFSETQ. V was pared by 0 bases and J by 3 bases, with 8 bases of the junction left unmatched. The CDR3 has 19 residues. The CDR3 bases are TGCGCCAGCAGCTTGGGCGGACAGGGGGCCGCCGGTGGGGCCAACGTCCTGACTTTC. Translated, it gives CASSLGGQGAAGGANVLTF. Full variable domain (missing parts from reference TRBV5-1 and TRBJ2-6): KAGVTQTPRYLIKTRGQQVTLSCSPISGHRSVSWYQQTPGQGLQFLFEYFSETQRNKGNFPGRFSGRQFSNSRSEMNVSTLELGDSALYLCASSLGGQGAAGGANVLTFGAGSRLTVL.

This rearrangement joins TRBV10-3 to TRBJ2-7; 13 bases agree with TRBD2. The germline gives CDR1 ENHRY, CDR2 SYGVKD. The CDR3 is 16 amino acids. V gave up 0 bases and J gave up 7 bases; unmatched junction bases: 6. The CDR3 DNA reads TGTGCCATCAGTGAGTCGTTAGGACTAGCGGGAGTGGAGCAGTACTTC. Its protein is CAISESLGLAGVEQYF.

V is TRBV11-2 and J is TRBJ2-5; 8 bases are shared with TRBD1. Per germline, CDR1 SGHAT and CDR2 FQNNGV. This CDR3 comprises 15 residues. Trimming at V came to 1 base and at J to 5 bases, leaving 6 bases not matched to a gene. The CDR3 bases are TGTGCCAGCAGCTTAGGGGCCCGGACAGGGGAGACCCAGTACTTC. It is translated as CASSLGARTGETQYF.

The chain recombines TRBV10-1 with TRBJ2-7, with 9 bases identical to TRBD2. With V trimmed by 6 bases and J by 3 bases, 18 bases remained unmatched. The CDR3 covers 18 residues. Germline CDR1 reads WNHNN; CDR2 reads SYGVQD (reference sequence). The CDR3: CASRMDLVAGANYYEQYF. CDR3 sequence (DNA): TGCGCCAGCAGGATGGACTTAGTAGCGGGAGCCAATTACTACGAGCAGTACTTC.

This sequence joins TRBV19 and TRBJ1-5; 7 nucleotides align to TRBD1. V lost 4 bases to trimming and J lost 0 bases; unmatched junction nucleotides: 12. Germline lookup yields CDR1 LNHDA and CDR2 SQIVND (reference sequence). This CDR3 is 18 amino acids long. Here the CDR3 DNA reads TGTGCCAGTAGTAATTGGACAGGCGGAAGTTATAGCAATCAGCCCCAGCATTTT. Its translation is CASSNWTGGSYSNQPQHF.

This clone was seen a single time. This chain uses TRBV7-2 with TRBJ2-7; TRBD1 might be the D (6 bases). Trimming removed 6 bases at V and 3 bases at J, with 15 bases between. CDR3 length: 14 residues. Germline assignment: CDR1 SGHTA and CDR2 FQGNSA. DNA of the CDR3: TGTGCCAGCAGATCCCCGGGACAAGACTACGAGCAGTACTTC. It specifies CASRSPGQDYEQYF.

The chain is built from TRBV12-3 or TRBV12-4 and TRBJ1-2, with D possibly TRBD1 on 6 matching bases. This CDR3 contains 13 residues. V was pared by 8 bases and J by 8 bases, with 18 bases between. The CDR3 loop reads CASQQGSLEGYTF. CDR3 nucleotides: TGTGCCAGCCAACAGGGTTCCCTAGAGGGCTACACCTTC.

This clone was seen more than once but under ten times. The chain couples TRBV10-3 to TRBJ2-7; tentative D call: TRBD1 (6 bases). V was trimmed by 3 bases and J by 5 bases, leaving 14 bases between them. Per germline, CDR1 ENHRY and CDR2 SYGVKD. The CDR3 runs to 14 residues. The CDR3 sequence: CAISDIQGSHEQYF. In nucleotides, the CDR3 is TGTGCCATCAGTGATATTCAGGGGTCCCACGAGCAGTACTTC.

This sequence joins TRBV27 and TRBJ2-1, with 14 nucleotides matching TRBD2. CDR3 length: 16 residues. Germline V gene sequence: CDR1 MNHEY, CDR2 SMNVEV (reference sequence). The V gene end was trimmed by 2 bases and the J gene end by 6 bases; junction bases not matched to a gene: 3. CDR3 sequence (DNA): TGTGCCAGCAGTTTACTCGGGACTAGCGGGAGCAATGAGCAGTTCTTC. As protein: CASSLLGTSGSNEQFF.

This chain uses TRBV19 with TRBJ2-5; 9 nucleotides agree with TRBD1. Looked up from germline, CDR1 is LNHDA and CDR2 is SQIVND (reference sequence). This CDR3 comprises 12 residues. The ends lost 3 bases at V and 7 bases at J; junction bases unmatched: 0. The CDR3 nucleotides are TGTGCCAGTAGTATGACAGGGGGGACCCAGTACTTC. Its protein is CASSMTGGTQYF.

The chain joins TRBV19 to TRBJ2-3, with a tentative D call TRBD2 (5 bases). V lost 5 bases, J lost 4 bases, and 7 bases lay in between. The CDR3 spans 12 residues. CDR1 is LNHDA, CDR2 SQIVND, per germline (reference sequence). CDR3 in amino acids: CASSSGADTQYF. CDR3 sequence (DNA): TGTGCCAGTAGTTCCGGGGCAGATACGCAGTATTTT.

This chain uses TRBV29-1 with TRBJ2-1; 7 bases match TRBD1. With 1 base clipped from V and 6 bases from J, the junction kept 9 bases outside the gene matches. CDR3 length: 15 residues. Germline-derived CDR1 and CDR2 are SQVTM and ANQGSEA. The chain's CDR3 is CSVEGPKTGFNEQFF. CDR3 nucleotide sequence: TGCAGCGTTGAAGGCCCCAAGACAGGGTTCAATGAGCAGTTCTTC.

The rearrangement links TRBV10-3 to TRBJ2-1, with 8 bases lining up with TRBD1. The CDR3 extends over 19 amino acids. V dropped 3 bases and J dropped 4; count of bases not matched to a gene: 17. Germline V gene sequence: CDR1 ENHRY, CDR2 SYGVKD. The chain's CDR3 is CAISDLGQGLGGFYNEQFF. The CDR3 nucleotides read TGTGCCATCAGTGACTTAGGACAGGGTCTTGGAGGATTTTACAATGAGCAGTTCTTC.

The chain employs TRBV3-1 (or the pseudogene TRBV3-2) and TRBJ1-2; TRBD1 aligns across 8 bases. Losses at the gene ends were 0 bases for V and 8 bases for J; bases not matched to a gene: 5. CDR1 is LGHDT and CDR2 is YNNKEL in the germline V gene (reference sequence). This CDR3 region has 14 residues. The CDR3 is CASSQDPAGGGYTF. The CDR3 nucleotides read TGTGCCAGCAGCCAAGATCCGGCAGGGGGCGGCTACACCTTC.